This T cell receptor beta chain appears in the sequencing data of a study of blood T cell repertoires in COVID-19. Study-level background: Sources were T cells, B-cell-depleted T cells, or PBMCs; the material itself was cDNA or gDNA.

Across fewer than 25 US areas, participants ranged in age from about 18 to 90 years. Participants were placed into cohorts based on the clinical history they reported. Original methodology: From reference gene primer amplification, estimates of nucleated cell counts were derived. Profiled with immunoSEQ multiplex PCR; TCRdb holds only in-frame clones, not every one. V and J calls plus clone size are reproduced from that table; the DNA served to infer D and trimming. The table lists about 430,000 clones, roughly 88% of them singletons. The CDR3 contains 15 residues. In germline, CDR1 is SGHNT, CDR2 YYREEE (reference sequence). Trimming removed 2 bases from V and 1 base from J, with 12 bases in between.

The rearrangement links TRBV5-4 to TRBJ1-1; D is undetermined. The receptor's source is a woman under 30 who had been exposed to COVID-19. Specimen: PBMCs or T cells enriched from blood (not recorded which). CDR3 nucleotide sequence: TGTGCCAGCAGCTTACTCAAAAACAGGAACACTGAAGCTTTCTTT. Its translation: CASSLLKNRNTEAFF.